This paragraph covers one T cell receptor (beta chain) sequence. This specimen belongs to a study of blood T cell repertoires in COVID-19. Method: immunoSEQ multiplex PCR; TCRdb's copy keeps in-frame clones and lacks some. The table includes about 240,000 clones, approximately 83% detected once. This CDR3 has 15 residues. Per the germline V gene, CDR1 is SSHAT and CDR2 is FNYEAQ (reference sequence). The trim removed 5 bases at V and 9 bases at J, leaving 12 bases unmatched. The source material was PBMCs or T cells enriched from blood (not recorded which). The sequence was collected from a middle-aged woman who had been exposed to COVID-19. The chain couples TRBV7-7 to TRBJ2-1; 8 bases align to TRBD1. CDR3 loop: CASSPQGAPHGEQFF. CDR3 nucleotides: TGTGCCAGCAGCCCCCAGGGGGCGCCACACGGTGAGCAGTTCTTC.